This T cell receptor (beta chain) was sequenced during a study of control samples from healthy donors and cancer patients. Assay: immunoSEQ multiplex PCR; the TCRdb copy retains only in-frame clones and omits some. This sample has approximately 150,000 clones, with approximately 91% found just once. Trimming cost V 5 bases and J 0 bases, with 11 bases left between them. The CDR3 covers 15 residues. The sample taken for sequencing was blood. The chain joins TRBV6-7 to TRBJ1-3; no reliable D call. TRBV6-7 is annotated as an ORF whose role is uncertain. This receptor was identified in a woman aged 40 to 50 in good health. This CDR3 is CASSPLMDSGNTIYF. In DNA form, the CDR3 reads TGTGCCAGCAGTCCCCTCATGGACTCTGGAAACACCATATATTTT.